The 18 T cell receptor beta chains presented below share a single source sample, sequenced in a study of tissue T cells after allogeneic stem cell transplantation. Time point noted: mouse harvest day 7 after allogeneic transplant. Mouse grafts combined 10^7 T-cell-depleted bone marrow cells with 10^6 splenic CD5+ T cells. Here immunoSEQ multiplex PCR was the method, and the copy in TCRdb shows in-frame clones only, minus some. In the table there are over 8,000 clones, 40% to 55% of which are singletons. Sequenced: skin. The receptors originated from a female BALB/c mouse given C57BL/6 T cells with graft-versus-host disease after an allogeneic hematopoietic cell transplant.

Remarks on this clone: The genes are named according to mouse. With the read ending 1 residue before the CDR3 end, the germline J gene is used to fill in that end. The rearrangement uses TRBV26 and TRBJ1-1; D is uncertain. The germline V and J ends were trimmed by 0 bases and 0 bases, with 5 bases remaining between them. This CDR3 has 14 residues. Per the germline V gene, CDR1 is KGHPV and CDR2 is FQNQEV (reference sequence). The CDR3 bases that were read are TGTGCCAGCAGTCTGTCCTCCCAGAACACAGAAGTCTTC. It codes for CASSLSSQNTEVF. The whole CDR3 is CASSLSSQNTEVFF.

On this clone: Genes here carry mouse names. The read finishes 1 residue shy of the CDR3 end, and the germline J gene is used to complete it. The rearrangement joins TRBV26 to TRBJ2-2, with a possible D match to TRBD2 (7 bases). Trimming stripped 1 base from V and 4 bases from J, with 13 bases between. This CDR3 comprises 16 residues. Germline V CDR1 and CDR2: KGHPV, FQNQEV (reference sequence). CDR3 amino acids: CASSLWGAHGTGQLYF. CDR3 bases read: TGTGCCAGCAGTCTGTGGGGGGCGCACGGCACCGGGCAGCTCTAC.

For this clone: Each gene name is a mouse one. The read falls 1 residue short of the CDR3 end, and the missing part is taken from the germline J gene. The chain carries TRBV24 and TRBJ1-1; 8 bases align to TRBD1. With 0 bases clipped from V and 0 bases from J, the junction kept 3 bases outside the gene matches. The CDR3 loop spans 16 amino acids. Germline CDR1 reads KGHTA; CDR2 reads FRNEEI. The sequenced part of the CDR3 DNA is TGTGCCAGCAGTCTGTATATGGGACAGGCAAACACAGAAGTCTTC. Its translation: CASSLYMGQANTEVF. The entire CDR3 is CASSLYMGQANTEVFF.

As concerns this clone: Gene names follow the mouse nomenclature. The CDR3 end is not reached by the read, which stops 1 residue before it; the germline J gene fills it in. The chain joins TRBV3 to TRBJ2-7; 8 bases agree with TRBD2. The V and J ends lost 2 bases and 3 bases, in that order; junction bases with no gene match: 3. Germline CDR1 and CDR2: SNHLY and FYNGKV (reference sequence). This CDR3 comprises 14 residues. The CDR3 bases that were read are TGTGCCAGCAGCTTAACCCTGGGGGGCTATGAACAGTAC. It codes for CASSLTLGGYEQY. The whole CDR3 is CASSLTLGGYEQYF.

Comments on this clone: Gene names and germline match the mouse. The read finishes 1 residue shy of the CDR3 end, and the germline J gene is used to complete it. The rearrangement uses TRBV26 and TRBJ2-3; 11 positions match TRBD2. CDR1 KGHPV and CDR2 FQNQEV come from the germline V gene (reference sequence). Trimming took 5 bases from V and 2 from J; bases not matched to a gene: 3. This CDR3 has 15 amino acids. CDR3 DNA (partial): TGTGCCAGCAGTAAGGGACTGGGGGTTGCAGAAACGCTGTAT. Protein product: CASSKGLGVAETLY. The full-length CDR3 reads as CASSKGLGVAETLYF.

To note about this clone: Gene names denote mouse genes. CDR3 DNA (partial): TGTGCCAGCGGTGATGCGACATACACAGAAGTCTTC. As protein: CASGDATYTEVF. The full CDR3 sequence reads CASGDATYTEVFF. The V call is TRBV13-2, the J call TRBJ1-1; D call uncertain. The read gets to within 1 residue of the CDR3 end, and the germline J gene fills in the rest. Germline V CDR1 and CDR2: NNHNN, SYGAGS (reference sequence). Trimming removed 0 bases from V and 3 bases from J, with 6 bases in between. The CDR3 consists of 13 residues.

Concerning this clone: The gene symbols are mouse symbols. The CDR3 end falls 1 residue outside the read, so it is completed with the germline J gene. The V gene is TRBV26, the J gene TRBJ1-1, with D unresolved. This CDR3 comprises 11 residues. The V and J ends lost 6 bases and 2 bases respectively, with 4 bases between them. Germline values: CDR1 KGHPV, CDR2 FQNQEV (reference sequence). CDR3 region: CASRDNTEVFF. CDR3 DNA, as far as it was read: TGTGCCAGCAGGGACAACACAGAAGTCTTC.

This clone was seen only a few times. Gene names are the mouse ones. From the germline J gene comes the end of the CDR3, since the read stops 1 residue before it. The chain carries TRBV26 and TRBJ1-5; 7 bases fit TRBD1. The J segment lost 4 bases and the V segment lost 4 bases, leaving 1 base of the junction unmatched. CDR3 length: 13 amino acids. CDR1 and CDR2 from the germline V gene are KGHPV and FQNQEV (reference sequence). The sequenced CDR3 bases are TGTGCCAGCAGTCCGGGACAGAACCAGGCTCCGCTT. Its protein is CASSPGQNQAPL. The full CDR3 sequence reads CASSPGQNQAPLF.

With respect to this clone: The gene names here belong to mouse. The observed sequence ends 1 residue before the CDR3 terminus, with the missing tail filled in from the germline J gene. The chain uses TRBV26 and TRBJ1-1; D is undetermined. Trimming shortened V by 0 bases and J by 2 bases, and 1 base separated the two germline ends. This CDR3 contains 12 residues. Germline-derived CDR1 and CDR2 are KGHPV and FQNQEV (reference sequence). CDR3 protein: CASSLSNTEVFF. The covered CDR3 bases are TGTGCCAGCAGTCTGTCTAACACAGAAGTCTTC.

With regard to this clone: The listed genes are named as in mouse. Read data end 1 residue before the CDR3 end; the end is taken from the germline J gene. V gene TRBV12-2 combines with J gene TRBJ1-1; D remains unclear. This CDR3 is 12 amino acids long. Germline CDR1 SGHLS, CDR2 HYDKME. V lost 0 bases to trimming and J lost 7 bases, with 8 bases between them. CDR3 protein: CASSLEVGEVFF. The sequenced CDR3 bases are TGTGCCAGCTCTCTCGAGGTCGGAGAAGTCTTC.

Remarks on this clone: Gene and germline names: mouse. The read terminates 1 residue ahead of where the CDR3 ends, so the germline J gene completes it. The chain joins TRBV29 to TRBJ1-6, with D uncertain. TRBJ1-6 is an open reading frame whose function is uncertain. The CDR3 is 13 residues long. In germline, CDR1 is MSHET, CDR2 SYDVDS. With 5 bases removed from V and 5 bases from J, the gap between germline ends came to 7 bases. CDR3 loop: CASSQDNNSPLYF. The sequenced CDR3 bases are TGTGCTAGCAGTCAGGATAATAATTCGCCCCTCTAC.

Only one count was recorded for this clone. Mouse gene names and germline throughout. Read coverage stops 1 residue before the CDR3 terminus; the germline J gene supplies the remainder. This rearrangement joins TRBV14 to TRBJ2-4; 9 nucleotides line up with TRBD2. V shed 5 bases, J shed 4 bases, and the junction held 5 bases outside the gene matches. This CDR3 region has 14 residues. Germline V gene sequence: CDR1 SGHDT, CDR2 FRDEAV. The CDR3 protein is CASRQGLGENTLYF. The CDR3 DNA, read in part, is TGTGCCAGCAGACAGGGACTGGGAGAAAACACCTTGTAC.

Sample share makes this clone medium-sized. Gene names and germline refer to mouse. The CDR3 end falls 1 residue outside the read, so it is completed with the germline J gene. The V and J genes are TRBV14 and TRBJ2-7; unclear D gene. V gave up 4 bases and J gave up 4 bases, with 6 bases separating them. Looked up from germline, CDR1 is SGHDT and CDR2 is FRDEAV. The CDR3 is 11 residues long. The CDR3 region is CASSLVYEQYF. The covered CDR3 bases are TGTGCCAGCAGTCTCGTATATGAACAGTAC.

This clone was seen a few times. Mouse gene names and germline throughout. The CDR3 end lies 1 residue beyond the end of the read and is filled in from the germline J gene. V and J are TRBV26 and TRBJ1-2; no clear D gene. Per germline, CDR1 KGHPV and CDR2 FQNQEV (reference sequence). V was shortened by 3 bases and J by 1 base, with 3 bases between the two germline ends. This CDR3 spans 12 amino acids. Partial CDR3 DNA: TGTGCCAGCAGTCTCGGAAACTCCGACTACACC. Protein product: CASSLGNSDYT. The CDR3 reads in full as CASSLGNSDYTF.

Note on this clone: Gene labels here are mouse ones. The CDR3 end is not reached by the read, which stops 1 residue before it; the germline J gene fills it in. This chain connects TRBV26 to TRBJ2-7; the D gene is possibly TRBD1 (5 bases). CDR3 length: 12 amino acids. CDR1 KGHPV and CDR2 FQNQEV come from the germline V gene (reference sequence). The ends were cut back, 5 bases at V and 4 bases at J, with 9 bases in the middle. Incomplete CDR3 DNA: TGTGCCAGCAGTACGCAGGGATATGAACAGTAC. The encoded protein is CASSTQGYEQY. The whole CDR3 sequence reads CASSTQGYEQYF.

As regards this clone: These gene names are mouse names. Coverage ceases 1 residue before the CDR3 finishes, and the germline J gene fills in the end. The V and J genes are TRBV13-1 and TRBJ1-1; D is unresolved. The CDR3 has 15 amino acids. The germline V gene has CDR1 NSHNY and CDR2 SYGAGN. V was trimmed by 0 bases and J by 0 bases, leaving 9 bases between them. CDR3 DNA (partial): TGTGCCAGCAGTGATGCGAAACAATCAAACACAGAAGTCTTC. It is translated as CASSDAKQSNTEVF. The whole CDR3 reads CASSDAKQSNTEVFF.

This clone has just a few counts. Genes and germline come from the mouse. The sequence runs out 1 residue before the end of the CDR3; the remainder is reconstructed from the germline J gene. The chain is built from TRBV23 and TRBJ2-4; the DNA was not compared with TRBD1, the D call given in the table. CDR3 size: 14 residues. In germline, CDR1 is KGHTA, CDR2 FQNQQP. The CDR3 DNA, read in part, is TGCTCCAGCAGTCAAAACAGGGTTCAAAACACCTTGTAC. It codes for CSSSQNRVQNTLY. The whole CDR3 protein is CSSSQNRVQNTLYF.

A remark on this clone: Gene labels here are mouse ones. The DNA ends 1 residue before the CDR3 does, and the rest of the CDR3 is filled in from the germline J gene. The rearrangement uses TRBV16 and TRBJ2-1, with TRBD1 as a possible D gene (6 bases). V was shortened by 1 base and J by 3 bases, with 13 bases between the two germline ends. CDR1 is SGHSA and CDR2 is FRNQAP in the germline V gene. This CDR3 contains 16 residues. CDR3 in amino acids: CASSLASGTSYAEQFF. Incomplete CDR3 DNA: TGTGCAAGCAGCTTAGCATCCGGGACATCCTATGCTGAGCAGTTC.